The 32 T cell receptor beta chains below were found in one sample sequenced in a study of blood T cell repertoires in COVID-19. Assay: immunoSEQ multiplex PCR; the TCRdb copy retains only in-frame clones and omits some. This sample has around 240,000 clones, with about 90% found just once. Sequenced input: PBMCs or T cells enriched from blood (not recorded which). These receptors were taken from a man in his forties or fifties who had been exposed to COVID-19.

This rearrangement joins TRBV20-1 to TRBJ1-1; a possible D gene is TRBD1 (6 bases). The CDR3 spans 10 residues. Trimming took 2 bases from V and 11 from J, leaving 9 bases between them. CDR1 and CDR2 (germline): DFQATT, SNEGSKA (reference sequence). For the CDR3, the DNA is TGCAGTGCTAGACGACAGGCGGCTTTCTTT. Protein: CSARRQAAFF.

The chain recombines TRBV15 with TRBJ2-5; the D gene is possibly TRBD2 (7 bases). The CDR3 is 13 amino acids. Trimming stripped 8 bases from V and 4 bases from J, with 14 bases between. Germline V lookup: CDR1 LNHNV, CDR2 YYDKDF (reference sequence). In DNA form, the CDR3 reads TGTGCCACCGGTAGGGGGAGGGTAGAGACCCAGTACTTC. Encoded protein: CATGRGRVETQYF.

The chain joins TRBV28 to TRBJ2-1, with 14 bases that match TRBD2. In germline, CDR1 is MDHEN, CDR2 SYDVKM. The CDR3 extends over 17 amino acids. V shed 5 bases and J 9 bases; nucleotides not matched to a gene: 12. This CDR3 reads CASSPGLAGGTLGEQFF. The CDR3 DNA is TGTGCCAGCAGTCCAGGACTAGCGGGAGGCACCCTCGGTGAGCAGTTCTTC.

The chain uses TRBV4-1 and TRBJ2-2, with D unresolved. CDR1 MGHRA and CDR2 YSYEKL come from the germline V gene. Between the trimmed V and J ends, which lost 4 bases and 2 bases, there was a span of 8 bases. CDR3 size: 14 residues. The CDR3 is CASSLSVNTGELFF. DNA of the CDR3: TGCGCCAGCAGCCTTTCAGTCAACACCGGGGAGCTGTTTTTT.

This clone appeared a single time. V and J are TRBV4-2 and TRBJ2-1; D ambiguous. CDR1 and CDR2 (germline): LGHNA, YNFKEQ. This CDR3 spans 15 amino acids. The V end was cut by 0 bases, the J end by 0 bases, with 6 bases between. The CDR3 loop reads CASSQDWSSYNEQFF. In DNA, the CDR3 is TGTGCCAGCAGCCAAGACTGGAGCTCCTACAATGAGCAGTTCTTC.

CDR3 loop: CASSPKLQGTLNGYTF. CDR3 DNA: TGTGCCAGCTCACCCAAACTGCAAGGGACTTTAAATGGCTACACCTTC. This rearrangement joins TRBV18 to TRBJ1-2, with D possibly being TRBD1 (5 bases). Deletions cut 3 bases from V and 6 bases from J, with 20 bases between. CDR1 and CDR2 (germline): KGHSH, LQKENI. The CDR3 is made up of 16 amino acids. Based on the CDR3 plus reference TRBV18 and TRBJ1-2, the full variable domain is NAGVMQNPRHLVRRRGQEARLRCSPMKGHSHVYWYRQLPEEGLKFMVYLQKENIIDESGMPKERFSAEFPKEGPSILRIQQVVRGDSAAYFCASSPKLQGTLNGYTFGSGTRLTVV.

The chain is built from TRBV3-1 (or the pseudogene TRBV3-2) and TRBJ2-5, with TRBD1 matching over 7 bases. CDR1 is LGHDT and CDR2 is YNNKEL in the germline V gene (reference sequence). Unmatched junction bases numbered 2, after V lost 1 base and J lost 3 bases. The CDR3 has 14 residues. The DNA of the CDR3 is TGTGCCAGCAGCCAAGGGGGGACAGAAGAGACCCAGTACTTC. Protein product: CASSQGGTEETQYF.

The genes are TRBV7-9 and TRBJ2-1, with a possible D match to TRBD1 (5 bases). CDR1 and CDR2 (germline): SEHNR, FQNEAQ (reference sequence). Trimming stripped 5 bases from V and 3 bases from J, with 14 bases between. The CDR3 is made up of 15 amino acids. For the CDR3, the DNA is TGTGCCAGCAGCACCGGGCAGGGTCTCTACAATGAGCAGTTCTTC. Residues: CASSTGQGLYNEQFF.

V gene TRBV28 combines with J gene TRBJ1-3; 7 bases map to TRBD1. The CDR3 length is 16 residues. Per the germline V gene, CDR1 is MDHEN and CDR2 is SYDVKM. V gave up 6 bases and J gave up 1 base; unmatched junction bases: 9. CDR3 in DNA: TGTGCCAGCAGGACGACAGGGTACGGTTCTGGAAACACCATATATTTT. Translating it yields CASRTTGYGSGNTIYF.

The genes are TRBV2 and TRBJ1-5; possibly TRBD1 for D (6 bases). CDR3 length equals 15 residues. The germline V gene encodes CDR1 SNHLY and CDR2 FYNNEI. V was cut by 6 bases and J by 2 bases, with 14 bases left in between. Here the CDR3 reads CASRQGYRGNQPQHF. The DNA for the CDR3 is TGTGCCAGCAGACAGGGATACAGGGGCAATCAGCCCCAGCATTTT.

The chain is built from TRBV18 and TRBJ2-1, with a weak D call TRBD1 (6 bases). V was shortened by 5 bases and J by 4 bases, with 15 bases between the two germline ends. CDR1 is KGHSH, CDR2 LQKENI, per germline. CDR3 length: 15 amino acids. The DNA for the CDR3 is TGTGCCAGCTCATCCAGCTGGACAGAGTACAATGAGCAGTTCTTC. Translated, it gives CASSSSWTEYNEQFF.

The genes are TRBV9 and TRBJ1-2; 7 bases map to TRBD1. V was clipped by 2 bases and J by 4 bases; unmatched bases: 5. Germline V CDR1 and CDR2: SGDLS, YYNGEE. CDR3 length: 14 amino acids. CDR3 nucleotide sequence: TGTGCCAGCAGCGTTCAGGGGGATGGCTATGGCTACACCTTC. Its protein is CASSVQGDGYGYTF. Full variable domain (remainder filled in from reference TRBV9 and TRBJ1-2): DSGVTQTPKHLITATGQRVTLRCSPRSGDLSVYWYQQSLDQGLQFLIQYYNGEERAKGNILERFSAQQFPDLHSELNLSSLELGDSALYFCASSVQGDGYGYTFGSGTRLTVV.

The chain carries TRBV24-1 and TRBJ2-3; the match to TRBD1 covers 9 bases. V lost 4 bases and J lost 3; bases outside the gene matches: 4. This CDR3 is built from 15 residues. Germline V gene lookup returns CDR1 KGHDR and CDR2 SFDVKD. The DNA for the CDR3 is TGTGCCACCAGTGAACCGGGACAGGGAACAGATACGCAGTATTTT. Translated: CATSEPGQGTDTQYF.

V is TRBV11-2 and J is TRBJ1-1; TRBD1 matches 7 bases. The trim removed 5 bases at V and 5 bases at J, leaving 11 bases unmatched. This CDR3 has 15 amino acids. CDR1 and CDR2 (germline): SGHAT, FQNNGV. CDR3 in DNA: TGTGCCAGCAGCCCCCGGGGCCTCAGGGGGACTGAAGCTTTCTTT. Its translation: CASSPRGLRGTEAFF.

The gene calls are TRBV7-9 and TRBJ1-3; D unresolved. Germline CDR1 reads SEHNR; CDR2 reads FQNEAQ (reference sequence). V was clipped by 2 bases and J by 0 bases, with 17 bases between them. The CDR3 length is 18 residues. CDR3 bases: TGTGCCAGCAGCTTACCCCTGCAGGCACTGAGCTCTGGAAACACCATATATTTT. Translation: CASSLPLQALSSGNTIYF.

This chain connects TRBV2 to TRBJ2-3, with 7 bases aligning to TRBD2. V shed 6 bases, J shed 3 bases, and the junction held 6 bases outside the gene matches. This CDR3 has 14 residues. Germline CDR1 is SNHLY and CDR2 is FYNNEI. The CDR3 sequence is CASRGGFETDTQYF. The CDR3 bases are TGTGCCAGCAGGGGGGGGTTCGAGACAGATACGCAGTATTTT.

CDR3 sequence: CASSLGTSNSPLHF. The DNA for the CDR3 is TGCGCCAGCAGCTTGGGGACAAGCAATTCACCCCTCCACTTT. This chain links TRBV5-1 with TRBJ1-6, with TRBD1 as a possible D gene (5 bases). The V and J ends lost 0 bases and 7 bases respectively, with 8 bases between them. The CDR3 is made up of 14 amino acids. Germline V CDR1 and CDR2: SGHRS, YFSETQ.

The V and J genes are TRBV27 and TRBJ2-5; maybe TRBD1 (5 bases). The CDR3 covers 15 residues. Deletions cut 5 bases from V and 2 bases from J, with 15 bases between. From germline, CDR1 is MNHEY and CDR2 SMNVEV (reference sequence). The CDR3 sequence is CASSRGLGRQETQYF. In DNA, the CDR3 is TGTGCCAGCAGTAGAGGTCTGGGGCGTCAAGAGACCCAGTACTTC.

This chain connects TRBV5-1 to TRBJ1-2; 8 nucleotides agree with TRBD1. The ends lost 4 bases at V and 7 bases at J; junction bases unmatched: 9. CDR3 length: 14 residues. The germline V gene encodes CDR1 SGHRS and CDR2 YFSETQ. The DNA of the CDR3 is TGCGCCAGCAGCGAGCGTTTACAGGGGGGTGGCTACACCTTC. It codes for CASSERLQGGGYTF.

The chain employs TRBV2 and TRBJ1-4; the match to TRBD1 covers 7 bases. V gave up 4 bases and J gave up 8 bases; unmatched junction bases: 7. Germline CDR1 and CDR2: SNHLY and FYNNEI. The CDR3 sequence is 14 residues long. CDR3 bases: TGTGCCAGCAGTGGCCAGGGGGGTGGCGAAAAACTGTTTTTT. Translated, it gives CASSGQGGGEKLFF.

The chain is built from TRBV27 and TRBJ1-6, with a possible D match to TRBD1 (5 bases). Trimming removed 5 bases at V and 9 bases at J, with 17 bases between. Germline V CDR1 and CDR2: MNHEY, SMNVEV (reference sequence). The CDR3 has 15 residues. CDR3 region: CASSPKVGLASPLHF. The CDR3 DNA reads TGTGCCAGCAGTCCAAAGGTGGGGCTGGCTTCACCCCTCCACTTT.

The rearrangement links TRBV27 to TRBJ1-1, with a tentative D call TRBD1 (5 bases). Trimming left V 5 bases short and J 9 bases short, with 13 bases between. From germline, CDR1 is MNHEY and CDR2 SMNVEV (reference sequence). The CDR3 is 12 amino acids. The CDR3 DNA reads as TGTGCCAGCAGTCGATCTGACAGAAAAGCTTTCTTT. Protein: CASSRSDRKAFF.

The chain joins TRBV18 to TRBJ2-7, with D perhaps TRBD1 (5 bases). The CDR3 spans 13 residues. Trimming cost V 3 bases and J 3 bases, with 9 bases left between them. Per germline, CDR1 KGHSH and CDR2 LQKENI. The CDR3 loop is CASSPRGFYEQYV. CDR3 sequence (DNA): TGTGCCAGCTCACCTAGGGGATTCTACGAGCAGTACGTC.

The CDR3 loop is CASSYPITGTMSYEQYF. CDR3 coding DNA: TGTGCCAGCAGTTATCCTATCACCGGGACTATGTCCTACGAGCAGTACTTC. The chain carries TRBV28 and TRBJ2-7, with 7 bases matching TRBD2. Germline CDR1 MDHEN, CDR2 SYDVKM. The CDR3 is 17 amino acids. V shed 4 bases, J shed 1 base, and the junction held 13 bases outside the gene matches.

V is TRBV28 and J is TRBJ1-2; 7 bases fit TRBD1. This CDR3 has 17 residues. V was clipped by 3 bases and J by 6 bases; unmatched bases: 16. Germline lookup yields CDR1 MDHEN and CDR2 SYDVKM. CDR3: CASSFTLGQAGKDGYTF. The CDR3 DNA sequence: TGTGCCAGCAGTTTCACTCTCGGACAGGCCGGGAAGGATGGCTACACCTTC.

The chain has TRBV7-2 and TRBJ2-7; 7 bases are shared with TRBD1. This CDR3 region has 15 residues. Per the germline V gene, CDR1 is SGHTA and CDR2 is FQGNSA. J gave up 2 bases and V 5 bases, and 9 bases lay outside the gene matches. CDR3 protein: CASSPTDRVTYEQYF. The DNA of the CDR3 is TGTGCCAGCAGCCCTACCGACAGGGTGACCTACGAGCAGTACTTC.

The gene calls are TRBV5-6 and TRBJ1-4, with no clear D. Between the trimmed V and J ends, which lost 0 bases and 7 bases, there was a span of 10 bases. The germline CDR1 and CDR2 sequences are SGHDT and YYEEEE. The CDR3 is 14 residues long. The CDR3 DNA reads as TGTGCCAGCAGCTTGGAGAGGGTTGGTGAAAAACTGTTTTTT. This translates into CASSLERVGEKLFF. The variable domain in full, with the rest retrieved from reference TRBV5-6 and TRBJ1-4, is DAGVTQSPTHLIKTRGQQVTLRCSPKSGHDTVSWYQQALGQGPQFIFQYYEEEERQRGNFPDRFSGHQFPNYSSELNVNALLLGDSALYLCASSLERVGEKLFFGSGTQLSVL.

The chain carries TRBV12-3 or TRBV12-4 and TRBJ1-5, with D unclear. V dropped 6 bases and J dropped 11 bases, with 11 bases sitting between them. This CDR3 spans 11 amino acids. The CDR3: CASSRLTTQHF. Here the CDR3 DNA reads TGTGCCAGCAGCCGACTTACGACCCAGCATTTT.

The V call is TRBV5-1, the J call TRBJ1-2; 9 positions match TRBD1. The J segment lost 6 bases and the V segment lost 4 bases, leaving 7 bases of the junction unmatched. The length of the CDR3 is 14 residues. The germline gives CDR1 SGHRS, CDR2 YFSETQ. CDR3 in DNA: TGCGCCAGCAGCCCAGGGACAGGGAATCATGGCTACACCTTC. Translating it yields CASSPGTGNHGYTF.

The V call is TRBV5-1, the J call TRBJ1-2, with a weak D call TRBD1 (5 bases). Germline V gene data show CDR1 as SGHRS and CDR2 as YFSETQ. Trimming took 4 bases from V and 5 from J, leaving 12 bases between them. This CDR3 contains 13 residues. In DNA form, the CDR3 reads TGCGCCAGCAGCCTGGAAGGGGCTTATGGCTACACCTTC. Translated, it gives CASSLEGAYGYTF.

The chain links TRBV12-5 to TRBJ2-2, with TRBD1 matching 8 bases. Looked up from germline, CDR1 is LGHNT and CDR2 is FRNRAP. V dropped 6 bases and J dropped 4; count of bases not matched to a gene: 10. This CDR3 has 16 residues. This CDR3 is CASGLGQGSGTGELFF. The CDR3 coding sequence is TGTGCTAGTGGCTTAGGACAGGGCTCGGGCACCGGGGAGCTGTTTTTT.

J is TRBJ1-2 and V is TRBV24-1; TRBD1 matches 8 bases. Germline loops: CDR1 KGHDR, CDR2 SFDVKD. With 6 bases clipped from V and 2 bases from J, the junction kept 1 base outside the gene matches. The CDR3 has 13 amino acids. CDR3 protein: CATSRDRNYGYTF. For the CDR3, the DNA is TGTGCCACCAGTCGGGACAGGAACTATGGCTACACCTTC.